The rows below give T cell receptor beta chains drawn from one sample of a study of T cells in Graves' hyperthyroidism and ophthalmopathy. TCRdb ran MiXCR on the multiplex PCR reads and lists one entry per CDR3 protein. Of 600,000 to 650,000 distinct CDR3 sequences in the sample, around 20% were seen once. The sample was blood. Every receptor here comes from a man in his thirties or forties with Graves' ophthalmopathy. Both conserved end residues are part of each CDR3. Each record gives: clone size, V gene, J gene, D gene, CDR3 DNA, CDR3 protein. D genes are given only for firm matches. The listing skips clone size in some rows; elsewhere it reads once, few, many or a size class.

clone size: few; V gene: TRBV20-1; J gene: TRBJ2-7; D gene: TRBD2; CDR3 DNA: TGCAGTGCTAGAGAGGCTAGCGGGAGATTCGAGCAGTACTTC; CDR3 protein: CSAREASGRFEQYF
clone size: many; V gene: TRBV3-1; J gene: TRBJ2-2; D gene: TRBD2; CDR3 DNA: TGTGCCAGCAGCCAAGATTTGGCTAGCGGGAAGAACACCGGGGAGCTGTTTTTT; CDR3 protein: CASSQDLASGKNTGELFF
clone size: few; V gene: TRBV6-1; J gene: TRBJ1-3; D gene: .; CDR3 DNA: TGTGCCAGCAGCCCATCGATGATCGGGAACACCATATATTTT; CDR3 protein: CASSPSMIGNTIYF
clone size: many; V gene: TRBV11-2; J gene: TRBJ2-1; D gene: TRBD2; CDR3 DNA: TGTGCCAGCAGCTCGGCGACTAGCGGCGTTATCAATGAGCAGTTCTTC; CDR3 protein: CASSSATSGVINEQFF
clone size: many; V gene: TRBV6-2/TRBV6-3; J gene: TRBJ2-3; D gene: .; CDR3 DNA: TGTGCCAGCATCAGGGCGGGAATTACAGATACGCAGTATTTT; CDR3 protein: CASIRAGITDTQYF
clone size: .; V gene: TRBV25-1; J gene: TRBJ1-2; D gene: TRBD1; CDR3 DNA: TGTGCCAGCAGTCCAGGGGGAGCGGATGGCTACACCTTC; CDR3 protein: CASSPGGADGYTF
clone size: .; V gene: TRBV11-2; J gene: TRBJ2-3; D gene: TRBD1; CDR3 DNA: TGTGCCAGCAGCTTAGATAGAACAGGGGCAGATACGCAGTATTTT; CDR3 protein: CASSLDRTGADTQYF
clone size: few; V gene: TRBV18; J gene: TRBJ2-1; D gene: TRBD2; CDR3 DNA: TGTGCCAGCTCGCAACTAGCGGGAGTGAATTACAATGAGCAGTTCTTC; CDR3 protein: CASSQLAGVNYNEQFF
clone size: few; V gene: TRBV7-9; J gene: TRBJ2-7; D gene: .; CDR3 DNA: TGTGCCAGCAGCCATAGGACAAATGTGCAGTACTTC; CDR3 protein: CASSHRTNVQYF
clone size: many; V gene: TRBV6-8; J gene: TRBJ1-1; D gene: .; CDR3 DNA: TGTGCCAGCAGTTACTCCGAACGGATGGAAAAGAACACTGAAGCTTTCTTT; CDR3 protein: CASSYSERMEKNTEAFF
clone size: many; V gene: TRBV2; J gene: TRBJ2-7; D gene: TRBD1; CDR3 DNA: TGTGCCAGCACTAAAGGACAGGGTTCCCACGAGCAGTACTTC; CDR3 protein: CASTKGQGSHEQYF
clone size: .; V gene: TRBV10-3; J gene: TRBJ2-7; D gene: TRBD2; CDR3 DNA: TGTGCCATCAGTGTTTCCCAACTAGCGGGAAACGAGCAGTACTTC; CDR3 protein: CAISVSQLAGNEQYF
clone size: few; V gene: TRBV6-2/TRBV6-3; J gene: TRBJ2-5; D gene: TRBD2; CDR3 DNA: TGTGCCAGCAGTCCCGTAGCGGGAGGAGAGACCCAGTACTTC; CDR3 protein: CASSPVAGGETQYF
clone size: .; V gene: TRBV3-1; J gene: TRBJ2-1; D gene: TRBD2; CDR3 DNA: TGTGCCAGCAGCCAAGATCAACTAGCGGGAGCTGCGCAGTTCTTC; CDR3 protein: CASSQDQLAGAAQFF
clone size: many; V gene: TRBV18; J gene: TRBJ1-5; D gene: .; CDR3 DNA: TGTGCCAGCTCATCTTCCGACAGCAATCAGCCCCAGCATTTT; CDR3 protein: CASSSSDSNQPQHF
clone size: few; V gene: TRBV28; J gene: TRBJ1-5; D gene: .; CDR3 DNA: TGTGCCAGCAGCTCCGACATTTTGGGGCCCAATCAGCCCCAGCATTTT; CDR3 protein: CASSSDILGPNQPQHF
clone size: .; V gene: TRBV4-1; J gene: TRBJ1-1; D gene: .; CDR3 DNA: TGCGCCAGCAGCCCCTACCGCGGGGAGAACACTGAAGCTTTCTTT; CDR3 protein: CASSPYRGENTEAFF
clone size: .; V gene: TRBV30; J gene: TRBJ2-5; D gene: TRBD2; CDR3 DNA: TGTGCCTGGAGTGTGACCAGCGGGAGTGGAGAGACCCAGTACTTC; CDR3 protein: CAWSVTSGSGETQYF
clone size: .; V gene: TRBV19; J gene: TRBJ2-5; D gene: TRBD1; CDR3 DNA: TGTGCCAGTAGCACGGCGGGACAGGGGTCGTTGCGGACCCAGTACTTC; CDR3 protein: CASSTAGQGSLRTQYF
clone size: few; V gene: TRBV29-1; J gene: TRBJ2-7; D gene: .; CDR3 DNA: TGCAGCGTGGGGACCAGGGGGGTTCGTGGCGAGCAGTACTTC; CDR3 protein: CSVGTRGVRGEQYF
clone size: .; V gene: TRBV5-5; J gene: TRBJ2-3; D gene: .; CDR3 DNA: TGTGCCAGCAGCTCCGGGACTGGGGGGACTACGCAGTATTTT; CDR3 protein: CASSSGTGGTTQYF
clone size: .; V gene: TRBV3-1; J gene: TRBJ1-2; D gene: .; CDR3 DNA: TGTGCCAGCAGCCAGGGGTGGGGCAGTACTAACTATGGCTACACCTTC; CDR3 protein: CASSQGWGSTNYGYTF
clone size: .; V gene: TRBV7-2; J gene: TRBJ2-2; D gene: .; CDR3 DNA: TGTGCCAGCAGCTGGCGGGTGGCCGGGGAGCTGTTTTTT; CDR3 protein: CASSWRVAGELFF
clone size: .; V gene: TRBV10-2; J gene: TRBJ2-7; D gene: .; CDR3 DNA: TGCGCCAGCAGTATAGAGGCCTACGAGCAGTACTTC; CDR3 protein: CASSIEAYEQYF
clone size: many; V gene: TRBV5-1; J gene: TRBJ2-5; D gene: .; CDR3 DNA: TGCGCCAGCAGCTTAAGAGGGATCCAAGAGACCCAGTACTTC; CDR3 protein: CASSLRGIQETQYF
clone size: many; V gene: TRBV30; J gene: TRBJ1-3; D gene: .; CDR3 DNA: TGTGCCTGGAGTGTAGCAGTCTCTGGAAACACCATATATTTT; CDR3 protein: CAWSVAVSGNTIYF
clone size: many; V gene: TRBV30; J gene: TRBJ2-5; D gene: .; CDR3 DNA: TGTGCCTGGATTGGCAGACCAGACCAAGAGACCCAGTACTTC; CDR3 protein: CAWIGRPDQETQYF
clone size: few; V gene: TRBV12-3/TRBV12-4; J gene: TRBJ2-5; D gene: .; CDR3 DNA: TGTGCCAGCCGCAACGTAGAGTTTGGGCGGGTAGAGACCCAGTACTTC; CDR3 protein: CASRNVEFGRVETQYF
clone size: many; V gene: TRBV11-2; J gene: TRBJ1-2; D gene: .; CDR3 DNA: TGTGCCAGCAGCTTAGATAATGAAGACAACTATGGCTACACCTTC; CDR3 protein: CASSLDNEDNYGYTF
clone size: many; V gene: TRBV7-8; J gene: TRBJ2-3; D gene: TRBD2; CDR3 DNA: TGTGCCAGCAGCCGGACTAGCGGGGGTGGCGGAAATACGCAGTATTTT; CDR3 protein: CASSRTSGGGGNTQYF
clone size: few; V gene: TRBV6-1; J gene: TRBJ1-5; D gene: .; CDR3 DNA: TGTGCCAGCAGCTCAGACGGGTTAGCGAGGGCCCAGCATTTT; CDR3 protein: CASSSDGLARAQHF
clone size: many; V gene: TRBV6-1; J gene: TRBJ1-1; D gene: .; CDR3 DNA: TGTGCCAGCACATCGATGGGTACTGAAGCTTTCTTT; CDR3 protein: CASTSMGTEAFF
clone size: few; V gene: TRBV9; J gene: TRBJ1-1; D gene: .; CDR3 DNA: TGTGCCAGCAAACTTGGGGACGCTGAAGCTTTCTTT; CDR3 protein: CASKLGDAEAFF
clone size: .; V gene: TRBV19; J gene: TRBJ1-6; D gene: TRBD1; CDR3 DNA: TGTGCCAAGTCGACAGGGGTTAATTCACCCCTCCACTTT; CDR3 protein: CAKSTGVNSPLHF
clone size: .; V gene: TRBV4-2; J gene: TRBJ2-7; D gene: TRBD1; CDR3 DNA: TGTGCCAGCAGCCAAGGACCAATAGGGACAGGGCTTTACGAGCAGTACTTC; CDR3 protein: CASSQGPIGTGLYEQYF
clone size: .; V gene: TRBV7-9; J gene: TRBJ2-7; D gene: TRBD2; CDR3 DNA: TGTGCCAGCAGCTTACCCGGGAGGGCCCTCTACGAGCAGTACTTC; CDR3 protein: CASSLPGRALYEQYF
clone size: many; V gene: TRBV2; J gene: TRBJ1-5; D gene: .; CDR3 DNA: TGTGCCAGCAGCCGTATCCCAGGGCAGCCCCAGCATTTT; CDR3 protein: CASSRIPGQPQHF
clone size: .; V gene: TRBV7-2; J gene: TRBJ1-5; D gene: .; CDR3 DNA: TGTGCCAGCAGCTTAGCCAGGGAACGTCAGCCCCAGCATTTT; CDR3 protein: CASSLARERQPQHF
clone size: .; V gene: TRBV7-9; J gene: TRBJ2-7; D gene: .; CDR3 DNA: TGTGCCAGCAGCTGGGACCTGAGTGGGGACGAGCAGTACTTC; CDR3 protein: CASSWDLSGDEQYF
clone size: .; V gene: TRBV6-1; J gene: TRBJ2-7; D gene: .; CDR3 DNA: TGTGCCAGCAGTGAGTTCAGGGGCAGAGCGGGGGAGCAGTACTTC; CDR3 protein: CASSEFRGRAGEQYF
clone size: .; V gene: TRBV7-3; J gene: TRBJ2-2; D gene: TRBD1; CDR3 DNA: TGTGCCAGCAGCCAACAGGGGGCGCAGACCGGGGAGCTGTTTTTT; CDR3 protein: CASSQQGAQTGELFF
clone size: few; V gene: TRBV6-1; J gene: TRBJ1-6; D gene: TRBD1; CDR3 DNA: TGTGCCAGCAGACAGGGGGCTCAGTCACCCCTCCACTTT; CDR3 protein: CASRQGAQSPLHF
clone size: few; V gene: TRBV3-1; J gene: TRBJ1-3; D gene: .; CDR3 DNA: TGTGCCAGCAGTCCCATACTAGGAAACACCATATATTTT; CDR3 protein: CASSPILGNTIYF
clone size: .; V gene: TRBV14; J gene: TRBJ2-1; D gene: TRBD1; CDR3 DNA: TGTGCCAGCAGCCAGAGCCGGACAGGGTTCTACAATGAGCAGTTCTTC; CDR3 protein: CASSQSRTGFYNEQFF